Following are 27 T cell receptor beta chains from one sample sequenced in a study of T cell responses to AZD1222 COVID-19 vaccine. Here immunoSEQ multiplex PCR was the method, and the copy in TCRdb shows in-frame clones only, minus some. This sample yields fewer than 150,000 clones, of which approximately 90% are seen a single time; approximately 3.6% belongs to the top ten. Sequencing was performed on peripheral blood, taken on day 0 of AZD1222 vaccination. The receptor source for this set is an adult in good health.

V is TRBV30 and J is TRBJ2-1; 7 bases agree with TRBD1. The germline CDR1 and CDR2 sequences are GTSNPN and SVGIG (reference sequence). There are 14 residues in the CDR3. V shed 0 bases, J shed 8 bases, and the junction held 7 bases outside the gene matches. CDR3 protein: CAWSVGQVAHEQFF. For the CDR3, the DNA is TGTGCCTGGAGTGTCGGACAGGTAGCCCATGAGCAGTTCTTC.

This clone was detected only once. J is TRBJ2-2 and V is TRBV5-1; no clear D gene. The CDR3 contains 12 residues. Germline CDR1 reads SGHRS; CDR2 reads YFSETQ. Trimming shortened V by 1 base and J by 6 bases, and 4 bases separated the two germline ends. CDR3 DNA: TGCGCCAGCAGCTTGAGTCCCGGGGAGCTGTTTTTT. Translation: CASSLSPGELFF.

The genes are TRBV27 and TRBJ2-7; the D gene is possibly TRBD1 (5 bases). CDR3 length: 13 amino acids. Trimming removed 5 bases at V and 4 bases at J, with 12 bases between. Per germline, CDR1 MNHEY and CDR2 SMNVEV (reference sequence). The CDR3 loop is CASSGAGPYEQYF. The CDR3 DNA sequence: TGTGCCAGCAGTGGGGCTGGGCCTTACGAGCAGTACTTC.

V and J are TRBV21-1 and TRBJ2-3; no check of the table's D call, TRBD2, against the DNA was made. TRBV21-1 is recorded as a pseudogene. The CDR3 length is 16 residues. The DNA for the CDR3 is TGTGCCAGCACCATCATAGCCCCCTTCCGCACAGATACGCAGTATTTT. Translation gives CASTIIAPFRTDTQYF.

The chain has TRBV12-5 and TRBJ2-2, with D unclear. CDR3 length equals 14 residues. Trimming stripped 1 base from V and 6 bases from J, with 9 bases between. In germline, CDR1 is LGHNT, CDR2 FRNRAP. CDR3 nucleotides: TGTGCTAGTGGTTTGGACAGATACCCCGGGGAGCTGTTTTTT. Its protein product is CASGLDRYPGELFF.

The J gene is TRBJ2-5, the V gene TRBV5-1, with 11 bases lining up with TRBD2. Germline assignment: CDR1 SGHRS and CDR2 YFSETQ. The CDR3 is 15 amino acids. V was clipped by 3 bases and J by 4 bases; unmatched bases: 5. CDR3 nucleotide sequence: TGCGCCAGCAGCTCACAACTAGCGGGGGTAGAGACCCAGTACTTC. Amino acid sequence: CASSSQLAGVETQYF.

The chain couples TRBV19 to TRBJ2-2, with TRBD1 matching 7 bases. Germline V gene data show CDR1 as LNHDA and CDR2 as SQIVND (reference sequence). V lost 1 base to trimming and J lost 6 bases; unmatched junction nucleotides: 8. The CDR3 consists of 16 residues. For the CDR3, the DNA is TGTGCCAGTAGTATAGCTACAGGGGTTGGGGCCGGGGAGCTGTTTTTT. It translates to CASSIATGVGAGELFF.

The chain employs TRBV29-1 and TRBJ2-3; 14 bases agree with TRBD2. In germline, CDR1 is SQVTM, CDR2 ANQGSEA. Trimming removed 7 bases from V and 4 bases from J; junction bases left unmatched: 7. The CDR3 spans 15 residues. This chain's CDR3 is CSADGTSGGPDTQYF. CDR3 nucleotides: TGCAGCGCCGATGGGACTAGCGGGGGCCCAGATACGCAGTATTTT.

The V call is TRBV30, the J call TRBJ1-5, with 8 bases aligning to TRBD1. V lost 6 bases to trimming and J lost 0 bases; unmatched junction nucleotides: 10. There are 16 residues in the CDR3. CDR1 and CDR2 (germline): GTSNPN, SVGIG (reference sequence). The CDR3 coding sequence is TGTGCCTGCACTTCCGGGACAGGTTATAGCAATCAGCCCCAGCATTTT. Amino acids: CACTSGTGYSNQPQHF.

The chain combines TRBV7-2 with TRBJ1-1; no firm D call. V gave up 3 bases and J gave up 9 bases, with 8 bases separating them. This CDR3 spans 11 amino acids. Germline assignment: CDR1 SGHTA and CDR2 FQGNSA. This chain's CDR3 is CASSFLWKAFF. DNA of the CDR3: TGTGCCAGCAGCTTTCTCTGGAAAGCTTTCTTT.

This clone has only one observation. V and J are TRBV4-1 and TRBJ1-4; TRBD1 is a possible D gene (5 bases). The CDR3 totals 14 residues. From germline, CDR1 is MGHRA and CDR2 YSYEKL. Deletions cut 4 bases from V and 4 bases from J, with 10 bases between. The CDR3 spells CASSLGQLNEKLFF. The CDR3 DNA is TGCGCCAGCAGCCTGGGGCAGCTTAATGAAAAACTGTTTTTT.

The chain carries TRBV7-6 and TRBJ1-1; a weak D match, TRBD1 (6 bases). The length of the CDR3 is 16 residues. Trimming stripped 3 bases from V and 0 bases from J, with 14 bases between. Germline CDR1 and CDR2: SGHVS and FNYEAQ. CDR3 residues: CASSFGGPTMNTEAFF. The CDR3 DNA follows: TGTGCCAGCAGCTTTGGGGGGCCTACCATGAACACTGAAGCTTTCTTT. Filled out from reference TRBV7-6 and TRBJ1-1, the complete variable domain reads GAGVSQSPRYKVTKRGQDVALRCDPISGHVSLYWYRQALGQGPEFLTYFNYEAQQDKSGLPNDRFSAERPEGSISTLTIQRTEQRDSAMYRCASSFGGPTMNTEAFFGQGTRLTVV.

This sequence joins TRBV27 and TRBJ2-2, with D possibly matching TRBD2 (6 bases). The germline CDR1 and CDR2 sequences are MNHEY and SMNVEV (reference sequence). This CDR3 comprises 16 residues. The germline V and J ends were trimmed by 2 bases and 0 bases, with 10 bases remaining between them. As DNA, the CDR3 is TGTGCCAGCAGTTTAATGGGGGGAACGAACACCGGGGAGCTGTTTTTT. Its protein is CASSLMGGTNTGELFF.

This rearrangement joins TRBV7-2 to TRBJ2-3, with TRBD2 matching 10 bases. Looked up from germline, CDR1 is SGHTA and CDR2 is FQGNSA. After removal of 5 bases from V and 4 bases from J, the junction contained 9 bases not matched to a gene. There are 16 residues in the CDR3. CDR3: CASSPLAGEDPDTQYF. The DNA of the CDR3 is TGTGCCAGCAGCCCCCTAGCGGGAGAGGATCCAGATACGCAGTATTTT.

This chain uses TRBV30 with TRBJ1-2, with D unclear. This CDR3 has 12 amino acids. The V gene's germline CDR1 is GTSNPN and CDR2 SVGIG (reference sequence). Trimming removed 0 bases at V and 8 bases at J, with 10 bases between. The CDR3 DNA is TGTGCCTGGAGTGTGTTTAGGTACGGCTACACCTTC. The encoded protein is CAWSVFRYGYTF.

V gene TRBV27 combines with J gene TRBJ1-5; perhaps TRBD1 as D (5 bases). The germline V gene encodes CDR1 MNHEY and CDR2 SMNVEV (reference sequence). Trimming pared 6 bases from V and 0 bases from J, leaving 12 bases between. The CDR3 is made up of 15 amino acids. CDR3 coding DNA: TGTGCCAGCAGAATGGGACTGTATAGCAATCAGCCCCAGCATTTT. Its protein is CASRMGLYSNQPQHF.

The chain has TRBV2 and TRBJ2-6; no definite D call. The V and J ends lost 10 bases and 4 bases respectively, with 11 bases between them. From germline, CDR1 is SNHLY and CDR2 FYNNEI. CDR3 length equals 13 residues. The CDR3 bases are TGTGCCACCTGGCTGGGCGGGGCCAACGTCCTGACTTTC. As protein: CATWLGGANVLTF.

The rearrangement joins TRBV18 to TRBJ1-6, with 8 bases aligning to TRBD1. The CDR3 runs 18 residues. Germline V CDR1 and CDR2: KGHSH, LQKENI. V gave up 2 bases and J gave up 10 bases; unmatched junction bases: 16. CDR3 DNA sequence: TGTGCCAGCTCACCATCAAGGATTTTGCAGGGGGCCGAATCACCCCTCCACTTT. It translates to CASSPSRILQGAESPLHF.

The chain employs TRBV7-9 and TRBJ2-6; 7 bases are shared with TRBD2. The V gene end was trimmed by 4 bases and the J gene end by 0 bases; junction bases not matched to a gene: 9. This CDR3 is 18 amino acids long. CDR1 and CDR2 from the germline V gene are SEHNR and FQNEAQ (reference sequence). The CDR3 nucleotides are TGTGCCAGCAGCTCCGGGGATGGGAGGGTCTCTGGGGCCAACGTCCTGACTTTC. This sequence encodes CASSSGDGRVSGANVLTF.

V and J are TRBV4-1 and TRBJ1-2; D call uncertain. The CDR3 is made up of 13 amino acids. Trimming took off 1 base at V and 7 bases at J, with 10 bases between the two ends. The germline CDR1 and CDR2 sequences are MGHRA and YSYEKL. In DNA, the CDR3 is TGCGCCAGCAGCCAAGTAGCCCTACGTGGCTACACCTTC. It codes for CASSQVALRGYTF.

The chain combines TRBV10-3 with TRBJ1-1; D uncertain. Between the trimmed V and J ends, which lost 5 bases and 1 base, there was a span of 8 bases. This CDR3 contains 13 residues. Germline-derived CDR1 and CDR2 are ENHRY and SYGVKD. The CDR3 DNA reads TGTGCCATCAGTAAGACGGGGAACACTGAAGCTTTCTTT. The encoded protein is CAISKTGNTEAFF.

The J gene is TRBJ1-6, the V gene TRBV3-1 (or the pseudogene TRBV3-2), with 7 bases matching TRBD1. The germline gives CDR1 LGHDT, CDR2 YNNKEL (reference sequence). The trim removed 4 bases at V and 7 bases at J, leaving 13 bases unmatched. The CDR3 loop spans 17 amino acids. CDR3 region: CASSLPTGRRDNSPLHF. The CDR3 nucleotides read TGTGCCAGCAGCCTTCCGACAGGGAGGCGCGACAATTCACCCCTCCACTTT.

This clone showed up just a few times. The genes are TRBV30 and TRBJ2-3, with D hard to call. Trimming removed 5 bases at V and 4 bases at J, with 10 bases between. CDR3 length: 12 residues. Germline loops: CDR1 GTSNPN, CDR2 SVGIG (reference sequence). The CDR3 loop is CAWGERADTQYF. In DNA form, the CDR3 reads TGTGCCTGGGGGGAACGGGCAGATACGCAGTATTTT.

This chain uses TRBV19 with TRBJ2-7; 11 nucleotides match TRBD1. The CDR3 is 14 amino acids. CDR1 LNHDA and CDR2 SQIVND come from the germline V gene (reference sequence). J was trimmed by 3 bases and V by 6 bases; bases with no gene match: 4. The CDR3 DNA sequence: TGTGCCAGTAGCTATGGGACAGGGGGCTACGAGCAGTACTTC. Protein product: CASSYGTGGYEQYF.

The chain carries TRBV5-4 and TRBJ2-2, with a weak D call TRBD2 (5 bases). V was shortened by 0 bases and J by 6 bases, with 12 bases between the two germline ends. The CDR3 covers 15 residues. Germline CDR1 and CDR2: SGHNT and YYREEE (reference sequence). Here the CDR3 DNA reads TGTGCCAGCAGCTTGGCCACGATCGGGGCCGGGGAGCTGTTTTTT. Residues: CASSLATIGAGELFF.

This chain joins TRBV12-3 or TRBV12-4 and TRBJ2-5; D is unclear. V was pared by 3 bases and J by 2 bases, with 7 bases between. The CDR3 consists of 13 residues. The CDR3 nucleotides are TGTGCCAGCAGTTTTCTACTACAAGAGACCCAGTACTTC. Residues: CASSFLLQETQYF.

V gene TRBV7-6 combines with J gene TRBJ2-2; D remains unclear. The CDR3 runs to 16 residues. V lost 0 bases to trimming and J lost 1 base, with 9 bases between them. Germline V gene data show CDR1 as SGHVS and CDR2 as FNYEAQ. The CDR3 DNA reads TGTGCCAGCAGCTTAGCGAGGCCGGAGAACACCGGGGAGCTGTTTTTT. Translated, it gives CASSLARPENTGELFF. Drawing the rest from reference TRBV7-6 and TRBJ2-2, the complete variable domain is GAGVSQSPRYKVTKRGQDVALRCDPISGHVSLYWYRQALGQGPEFLTYFNYEAQQDKSGLPNDRFSAERPEGSISTLTIQRTEQRDSAMYRCASSLARPENTGELFFGEGSRLTVL.